This record concerns one TCR beta chain sequence. This specimen belongs to a study of CD8 T cells in Susac syndrome. RNA was extracted with the RNeasy kit, and a quantity of roughly 0.5 to 1 ug was reverse transcribed using random hexamers. TCRdb processed the immunoSEQ multiplex PCR reads anew with MiXCR; each CDR3 protein has one entry. The data hold 150,000 to 200,000 distinct CDR3 sequences, with roughly 92% observed a single time. Germline V gene data show CDR1 as MDHEN and CDR2 as SYDVKM. CDR3 length: 13 amino acids. V lost 6 bases, J lost 5 bases, and 6 bases stayed unmatched. V is TRBV28 and J is TRBJ1-2, with 7 bases lining up with TRBD1. The TCR originated in a human donor in good health. Material: CD4+ T cells from PBMCs. The CDR3 loop is CASSTDREYGYTF. DNA of the CDR3: TGTGCCAGCAGCACCGACAGGGAATATGGCTACACCTTC.